The rows below give T cell receptor beta chains drawn from one sample of a study of T-cell memory formation after mild COVID-19. TCRdb analysed the 5' RACE reads with MiXCR anew, one entry per CDR3 protein. The table includes 450,000 to 700,000 distinct CDR3 sequences, roughly 18% detected once. The sample consisted of PBMCs or a T cell subset sorted from them (not recorded which). These receptors were collected from an adult woman who had mild COVID-19 (a few samples of this study predate the infection). Cell type and time point are not known. Both conserved end residues are part of each CDR3. Fields, in order: D gene, V gene, clone size, J gene, CDR3 protein, CDR3 DNA. The D gene is left open where the match is weak. Size is stated for part of the rows, as once, few or many counts, or as a class when the clone is expanded.

NA,TRBV7-3,many,TRBJ2-1,CASSSGPNEQFF,TGTGCCAGCAGCTCGGGACCGAATGAGCAGTTCTTC
NA,TRBV27,once,TRBJ2-1,CASSLLLPGEAEQFF,TGTGCCAGCAGTCTCCTCCTGCCGGGAGAAGCTGAGCAGTTCTTC
NA,TRBV12-3/TRBV12-4,NA,TRBJ2-7,CASSFGRKTYEQYF,TGTGCCAGCAGTTTTGGGCGTAAGACCTACGAGCAGTACTTC
NA,TRBV12-3/TRBV12-4,many,TRBJ2-7,CASSTREGAAYEQYF,TGTGCCAGCAGTACCCGGGAGGGGGCCGCCTACGAGCAGTACTTC
TRBD1,TRBV9,NA,TRBJ1-2,CASSASRDSFYGYTF,TGTGCCAGCAGCGCGAGCCGGGACAGTTTCTATGGCTACACCTTC
NA,TRBV4-1,few,TRBJ2-3,CASSQVGTTDTQYF,TGCGCCAGCAGCCAGGTGGGCACCACAGATACGCAGTATTTT
TRBD1,TRBV15,once,TRBJ2-7,CATSLMGQGTHEQYF,TGTGCCACCAGCCTAATGGGACAGGGTACTCACGAGCAGTACTTC
NA,TRBV4-2,NA,TRBJ2-5,CASSPVAGRGGETQYF,TGTGCCAGCAGCCCGGTGGCAGGCAGGGGGGGGGAGACCCAGTACTTC
TRBD2,TRBV7-3,many,TRBJ2-1,CASSRSGGAGNEQFF,TGTGCCAGCAGCCGTAGCGGGGGGGCCGGCAATGAGCAGTTCTTC
TRBD2,TRBV7-3,NA,TRBJ2-3,CASSFSSGGTDTQYF,TGTGCCAGCAGCTTTTCTAGCGGGGGGACAGATACGCAGTATTTT
TRBD2,TRBV24-1,NA,TRBJ2-1,CATSDLTSGAYNEQFF,TGTGCCACCAGTGATCTGACTAGCGGAGCCTACAATGAGCAGTTCTTC
NA,TRBV5-1,few,TRBJ2-6,CASSLDFNSGANVLTF,TGCGCCAGCAGCTTGGATTTTAACTCTGGGGCCAACGTCCTGACTTTC
TRBD1,TRBV5-1,NA,TRBJ1-1,CASSLAFTGVNTEAFF,TGCGCCAGCAGCTTGGCCTTCACAGGGGTGAACACTGAAGCTTTCTTT
NA,TRBV29-1,NA,TRBJ2-5,CSGRQGGFETQYF,TGCAGCGGAAGGCAGGGCGGTTTTGAGACCCAGTACTTC
NA,TRBV6-5,NA,TRBJ2-1,CASSRASEQFF,TGTGCCAGCAGTCGCGCAAGTGAGCAGTTCTTC
NA,TRBV18,many,TRBJ1-2,CASSPSTWGALYGYTF,TGTGCCAGCTCACCAAGTACCTGGGGAGCCCTTTATGGCTACACCTTC
TRBD2,TRBV30,NA,TRBJ2-1,CAWSGLAGYYEQFF,TGTGCCTGGAGTGGCCTAGCGGGATATTATGAGCAGTTCTTC
NA,TRBV4-3,NA,TRBJ2-1,CASSQDRFGQRVLYNEQFF,TGCGCCAGCAGCCAAGATCGGTTCGGACAGCGGGTACTCTACAATGAGCAGTTCTTC
TRBD2,TRBV27,NA,TRBJ2-3,CASSLRTSGRGTDTQYF,TGTGCCAGCAGTTTACGGACTAGCGGGAGGGGCACAGATACGCAGTATTTT
TRBD1,TRBV10-3,NA,TRBJ1-5,CAISYDREGQPQHF,TGTGCCATCAGCTATGACAGGGAGGGACAGCCCCAGCATTTT
NA,TRBV20-1,few,TRBJ2-2,CSVPSGPLTGELFF,TGCAGTGTCCCCTCGGGACCCCTGACCGGGGAGCTGTTTTTT
TRBD1,TRBV7-9,NA,TRBJ2-7,CASSSNRGLTYEQYF,TGTGCCAGCAGCTCTAACAGGGGGCTCACCTACGAGCAGTACTTC
NA,TRBV5-1,few,TRBJ1-6,CASSGQSSYNSPLHF,TGCGCCAGCAGCGGCCAGAGCTCCTATAATTCACCCCTCCACTTT
TRBD1,TRBV7-6,few,TRBJ1-2,CASSAGQGGFYGYTF,TGTGCCAGCAGCGCAGGACAGGGGGGCTTCTATGGCTACACCTTC
NA,TRBV5-1,NA,TRBJ2-1,CASSLKSAGSEQFF,TGCGCCAGCAGCTTGAAATCTGCGGGTAGCGAGCAGTTCTTC
NA,TRBV5-6,few,TRBJ2-3,CASSSRLGSARTDTQYF,TGTGCCAGCAGCTCCCGACTAGGCAGCGCACGCACAGATACGCAGTATTTT